This T cell receptor beta chain is from a study of T-cell memory formation after mild COVID-19. Barcoded TCR alpha and TCR beta cDNA libraries with UMIs came from 5'RACE using constant-segment primers. TCRdb re-called the 5' RACE reads with MiXCR, one entry per CDR3 protein. This table has some 150,000 distinct CDR3 sequences, around 5.8% appearing once. General study points: A second wave expanding day 15 to 37 was CD4+-biased; contracting clones were balanced.

This clonotype was seen ten or more times. Its antigen remains unknown. Trimming left V 5 bases short and J 6 bases short, with 21 bases between. The CDR3 extends over 16 amino acids. The sequence came from an adult woman who had mild COVID-19 (a few samples of this study predate the infection). Cell type and time point are not known. Source material: PBMCs or a T cell subset sorted from them (not recorded which). The V call is TRBV12-3 or TRBV12-4, the J call TRBJ2-3; D may match TRBD1 or TRBD2 (5 bases each). The CDR3 region is CASSLYLLGEKDTQYF. The CDR3 DNA sequence: TGTGCCAGCAGTCTGTACCTCTTGGGGGAGAAGGATACGCAGTATTTT.